This TCR beta chain was identified during a study of T cells after yellow fever vaccination. J was trimmed by 3 bases and V by 4 bases; bases with no gene match: 10. The CDR3 extends over 17 amino acids. TCR cDNA was made by 5'RACE template switching, adding a universal primer site and UMIs. MiXCR was run by TCRdb on the 5' RACE reads, yielding one entry per CDR3 protein. In the table there are 350,000 to 550,000 distinct CDR3 sequences, around 20% of which are singletons. This clonotype was seen at least ten times. Its target is not known. Study conclusions and caveats: Booster sampling recovered most clones from primary vaccination (approximately 96% CD4, approximately 88% CD8). A weaker but faster secondary response was observed, peaking on day 5 versus 15. Across the CD4 and CD8 compartments, a small share of clonotypes was present in both.

The sequence derives from a man between 18 and 29 years old who received the YFV17D yellow fever vaccine. The rearrangement joins TRBV12-3 or TRBV12-4 to TRBJ2-3, with 10 bases fitting TRBD2. Material: PBMCs, obtained before the yellow fever booster vaccination. The CDR3 DNA follows: TGTGCCAGCAGTTCCACCGATCTAGCGGGGGTAACAGATACGCAGTATTTT. As protein: CASSSTDLAGVTDTQYF.